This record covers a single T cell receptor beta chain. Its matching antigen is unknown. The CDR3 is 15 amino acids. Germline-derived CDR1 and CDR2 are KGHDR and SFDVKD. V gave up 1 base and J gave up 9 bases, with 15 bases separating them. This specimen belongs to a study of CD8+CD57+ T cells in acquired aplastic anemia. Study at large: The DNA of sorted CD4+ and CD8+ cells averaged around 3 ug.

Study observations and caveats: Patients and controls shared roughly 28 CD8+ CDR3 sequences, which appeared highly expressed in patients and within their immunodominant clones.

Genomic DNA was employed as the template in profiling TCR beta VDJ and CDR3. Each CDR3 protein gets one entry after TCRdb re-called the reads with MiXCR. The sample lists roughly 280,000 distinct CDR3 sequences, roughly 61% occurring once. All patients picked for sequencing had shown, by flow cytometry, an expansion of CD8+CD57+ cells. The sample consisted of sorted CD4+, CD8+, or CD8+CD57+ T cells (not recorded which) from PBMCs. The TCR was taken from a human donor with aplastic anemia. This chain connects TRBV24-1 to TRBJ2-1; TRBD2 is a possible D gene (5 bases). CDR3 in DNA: TGTGCCACCAGTGATTTAGGGCAGCTCGGAGGTGAGCAGTTCTTC. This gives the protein CATSDLGQLGGEQFF.